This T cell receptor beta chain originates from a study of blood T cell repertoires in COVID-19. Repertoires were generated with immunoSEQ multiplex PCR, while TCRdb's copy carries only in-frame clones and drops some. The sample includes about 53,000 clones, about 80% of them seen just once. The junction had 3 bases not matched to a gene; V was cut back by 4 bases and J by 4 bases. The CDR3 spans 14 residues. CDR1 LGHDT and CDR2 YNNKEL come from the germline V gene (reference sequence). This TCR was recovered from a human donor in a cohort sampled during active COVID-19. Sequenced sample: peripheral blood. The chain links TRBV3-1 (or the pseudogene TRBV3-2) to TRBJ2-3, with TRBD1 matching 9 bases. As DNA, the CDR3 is TGTGCCAGCAGCCCTGGGACAGGGCCAGATACGCAGTATTTT. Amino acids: CASSPGTGPDTQYF.